This is a list of T cell receptor beta chains from one sample in a study of T-cell reconstitution after alpha-beta-depleted transplantation in children. MiXCR, run by TCRdb on the PCR reads, gives a single entry per CDR3 protein. Here the sample spans more than 450,000 distinct CDR3 sequences, around 20% being singletons. The sequences come from PBMCs from the stem cell graft donor, collected from the stem cell graft. The source is a human donor who donated a stem cell graft to a child with acute lymphoblastic leukemia. Each CDR3 is given with its conserved first and last residue. A D gene is named only where the DNA matches it firmly. Part of the rows lack a size; the others show once, few, many or a class for expanded clones.

TRBV11-2,TRBJ2-3,NA,few,TGTGCCAGCAGCTTAGGGGGGGGGCAGCCAGATACGCAGTATTTT,CASSLGGGQPDTQYF
TRBV7-2,TRBJ2-1,NA,NA,TGTGCCAGCAGCTTAGTAGGGGGAGCCTCATTTCACAATGAGCAGTTCTTC,CASSLVGGASFHNEQFF
TRBV25-1,TRBJ1-5,NA,NA,TGTGCCAGCAGTGACGACAGTTCGCCTGGGCCCCAGCATTTT,CASSDDSSPGPQHF
TRBV6-4,TRBJ2-3,TRBD1,few,TGTGCCAGCAGTGCGGGACAGGGTACAGATACGCAGTATTTT,CASSAGQGTDTQYF
TRBV15,TRBJ2-3,NA,NA,TGTGCCACCAGCAGAGCCGCGGGGAGCACAGATACGCAGTATTTT,CATSRAAGSTDTQYF
TRBV27,TRBJ2-7,TRBD2,NA,TGTGCCAGCAGTTTATCGATCGGGGGGGTCCACGAGCAGTACTTC,CASSLSIGGVHEQYF
TRBV12-3/TRBV12-4,TRBJ2-5,TRBD2,NA,TGTGCCACCGGACTAGCGGGAGTCGAGACCCAGTACTTC,CATGLAGVETQYF
TRBV12-3/TRBV12-4,TRBJ1-5,NA,few,TGTGCCAGCAGGCCCACAGGGTATAGCAATCAGCCCCAGCATTTT,CASRPTGYSNQPQHF
TRBV12-3/TRBV12-4,TRBJ2-4,TRBD2,NA,TGTGCCAGCAGTCCCGTCGGGGCGGGGGTAGCCAAAAACATTCAGTACTTC,CASSPVGAGVAKNIQYF
TRBV7-8,TRBJ2-7,TRBD2,few,TGTGCCAGCAGCTTGGATAGCGGGTACGAGCAGTACTTC,CASSLDSGYEQYF
TRBV21-1,TRBJ2-5,NA,NA,TGTGCCAGCAGCTCCAAATTTGGGACTAGCGGGAGAGGGGAGACCCAGTACTTC,CASSSKFGTSGRGETQYF
TRBV2,TRBJ1-1,NA,NA,TGTGCCAGCCTAGTATCGGGACACCCGAACACTGAAGCTTTCTTT,CASLVSGHPNTEAFF
TRBV18,TRBJ2-1,NA,few,TGTGCCAGCTCAGGCAGGGTCTCTGAGCAGTTCTTC,CASSGRVSEQFF
TRBV15,TRBJ2-3,NA,few,TGTGCCACCGCCTTTGGTCTGGTAGATACGCAGTATTTT,CATAFGLVDTQYF
TRBV20-1,TRBJ2-7,TRBD1,NA,TGCAGTGCCTTACCGCGGGACAGGCCCTACGAGCAGTACTTC,CSALPRDRPYEQYF
TRBV18,TRBJ2-3,NA,NA,TGTGCCAGCTCACAAATGAGCACAGATACGCAGTATTTT,CASSQMSTDTQYF